A single sample gave rise to the 16 T cell receptor beta chains below, sequenced in a study of blood T cell repertoires in COVID-19. The protocol was immunoSEQ multiplex PCR, while the TCRdb copy is restricted to in-frame clones and leaves out a portion. The repertoire includes roughly 250,000 clones, around 80% of them detected once, and around 4.1% sits in the top ten. The sample consisted of peripheral blood. These receptors were taken from a woman aged 40 to 50 with active or convalescent COVID-19.

The chain uses TRBV4-1 and TRBJ2-2, with 15 bases that match TRBD2. V lost 5 bases and J lost 5; bases outside the gene matches: 9. The CDR3 totals 18 residues. Germline-derived CDR1 and CDR2 are MGHRA and YSYEKL. CDR3 DNA: TGCGCCAGCAGCTTGGGACTAGCGGGGGGCCGTAGAACCGGGGAGCTGTTTTTT. This sequence encodes CASSLGLAGGRRTGELFF.

This sequence joins TRBV30 and TRBJ2-7; 10 bases are a match to TRBD2. Trimming cost V 0 bases and J 5 bases; bases outside gene matches: 7. Germline loops: CDR1 GTSNPN, CDR2 SVGIG (reference sequence). CDR3 length: 15 residues. The CDR3 reads CAWSVRAGGPDEQYF. CDR3 coding DNA: TGTGCCTGGAGTGTGCGAGCGGGGGGGCCCGACGAGCAGTACTTC. Using reference TRBV30 and TRBJ2-7 for the parts outside the CDR3, the full variable domain is SQTIHQWPATLVQPVGSPLSLECTVEGTSNPNLYWYRQAAGRGLQLLFYSVGIGQISSEVPQNLSASRPQDRQFILSSKKLLLSDSGFYLCAWSVRAGGPDEQYFGPGTRLTVT.

The gene calls are TRBV5-1 and TRBJ1-2; 7 bases map to TRBD1. This CDR3 region has 14 residues. Germline V gene lookup returns CDR1 SGHRS and CDR2 YFSETQ. Trimming cost V 3 bases and J 4 bases; bases outside gene matches: 6. For the CDR3, the DNA is TGCGCCAGCAGCTGGGGACAGTCCCTCTATGGCTACACCTTC. This codes for CASSWGQSLYGYTF.

This chain connects TRBV6-5 to TRBJ1-6, with D possibly being TRBD1 (6 bases). The V gene's germline CDR1 is MNHEY and CDR2 SVGAGI. The CDR3 loop spans 15 amino acids. Trimming removed 5 bases at V and 14 bases at J, with 22 bases between. CDR3: CASSPRSRGRGSLHF. CDR3 coding DNA: TGTGCCAGCAGTCCCAGGTCCAGGGGTCGGGGATCCCTCCACTTT.

The rearrangement uses TRBV3-1 (or the pseudogene TRBV3-2) and TRBJ1-2; D is uncertain. Trimming pared 1 base from V and 4 bases from J, leaving 13 bases between. CDR1 and CDR2 (germline): LGHDT, YNNKEL (reference sequence). The CDR3 loop spans 15 amino acids. As DNA, the CDR3 is TGTGCCAGCAGCCAAGTGGGAGGAGGCGGCTATGGCTACACCTTC. Translation: CASSQVGGGGYGYTF.

This rearrangement joins TRBV2 to TRBJ1-2; D call uncertain. CDR3 length: 11 amino acids. The germline CDR1 and CDR2 sequences are SNHLY and FYNNEI. Trimming took 5 bases from V and 8 from J, leaving 9 bases between them. CDR3 protein: CASSRGRGYTF. CDR3 DNA sequence: TGTGCCAGCAGTCGAGGGCGCGGCTACACCTTC.

The genes are TRBV6-5 and TRBJ1-4; D call uncertain. Per germline, CDR1 MNHEY and CDR2 SVGAGI. With 4 bases removed from V and 4 bases from J, the gap between germline ends came to 4 bases. This CDR3 region has 12 residues. The CDR3 bases are TGTGCCAGCAGTTTCCGTAATGAAAAACTGTTTTTT. The encoded protein is CASSFRNEKLFF.

As to this clone: Other DNA sequences from this sample encode an identical CDR3 as well. V is TRBV6-5 and J is TRBJ1-2; weak D call: TRBD1 (6 bases). The germline CDR1 and CDR2 sequences are MNHEY and SVGAGI. The germline V and J ends were trimmed by 0 bases and 4 bases, with 12 bases remaining between them. The CDR3 spans 15 residues. The CDR3 region has the DNA TGTGCCAGCAGTTACTCTGGCCAGGGGAGCTATGGCTACACCTTC. Its translation is CASSYSGQGSYGYTF.

The chain has TRBV11-2 and TRBJ2-7; 12 bases match TRBD1. The V gene's germline CDR1 is SGHAT and CDR2 FQNNGV. The CDR3 is made up of 14 amino acids. The V segment lost 5 bases and the J segment 4 bases; nucleotides outside the gene matches: 3. CDR3: CASSRDRGLYEQYF. The DNA for the CDR3 is TGTGCCAGCAGCCGGGACAGGGGGCTTTACGAGCAGTACTTC.

This clone is a singleton in its sample. The CDR3 bases are TGTGCCAGCAGCTTAGCACAGGGCACTAATGAAAAACTGTTTTTT. Translating gives CASSLAQGTNEKLFF. The chain uses TRBV11-2 and TRBJ1-4; perhaps TRBD1 as D (6 bases). V shed 1 base and J shed 2 bases, with 8 bases lying between them. CDR1 and CDR2 from the germline V gene are SGHAT and FQNNGV. The CDR3 has 15 residues.

V gene TRBV6-5 combines with J gene TRBJ1-1; D gene uncertain. Germline CDR1 reads MNHEY; CDR2 reads SVGAGI. The CDR3 loop spans 10 amino acids. The germline V and J ends were trimmed by 8 bases and 5 bases, with 6 bases remaining between them. CDR3 sequence: CASGETEAFF. DNA of the CDR3: TGTGCCAGCGGGGAGACTGAAGCTTTCTTT.

This chain connects TRBV11-2 to TRBJ2-7, with D possibly matching TRBD2 (6 bases). The V end was cut by 3 bases, the J end by 5 bases, with 26 bases between. Germline CDR1 SGHAT, CDR2 FQNNGV. The CDR3 spans 18 residues. CDR3 region: CASSLPTGSFVGYNEQYF. CDR3 coding DNA: TGTGCCAGCAGCTTGCCCACCGGGAGCTTCGTCGGGTATAACGAGCAGTACTTC.

This rearrangement joins TRBV19 to TRBJ2-1; 8 bases align to TRBD2. Trimming cost V 5 bases and J 0 bases; bases outside gene matches: 9. Germline CDR1 reads LNHDA; CDR2 reads SQIVND (reference sequence). The CDR3 is 17 residues long. CDR3 DNA: TGTGCCAGTAGTCCAAGCGGGGGACATAGCTCCTACAATGAGCAGTTCTTC. This sequence encodes CASSPSGGHSSYNEQFF.

The chain recombines TRBV30 with TRBJ2-3, with a tentative D call TRBD2 (5 bases). This CDR3 has 15 amino acids. Germline-derived CDR1 and CDR2 are GTSNPN and SVGIG (reference sequence). Trimming cost V 1 base and J 0 bases, with 11 bases left between them. CDR3 residues: CAWSAFSVSTDTQYF. The CDR3 nucleotides read TGTGCCTGGAGTGCCTTTAGCGTGAGCACAGATACGCAGTATTTT.

This chain joins TRBV30 and TRBJ2-2; the match to TRBD1 covers 10 bases. The CDR3 consists of 17 residues. The germline V gene has CDR1 GTSNPN and CDR2 SVGIG (reference sequence). The trim removed 0 bases at V and 7 bases at J, leaving 11 bases unmatched. For the CDR3, the DNA is TGTGCCTGGAGTGTAAGGGACAGGGGAGCACTGGGCGGGGAGCTGTTTTTT. As protein: CAWSVRDRGALGGELFF. Full variable domain (rest looked up from reference TRBV30 and TRBJ2-2): SQTIHQWPATLVQPVGSPLSLECTVEGTSNPNLYWYRQAAGRGLQLLFYSVGIGQISSEVPQNLSASRPQDRQFILSSKKLLLSDSGFYLCAWSVRDRGALGGELFFGEGSRLTVL.

The chain combines TRBV11-2 with TRBJ1-5; 8 bases line up with TRBD1. Per germline, CDR1 SGHAT and CDR2 FQNNGV. The trim removed 5 bases at V and 7 bases at J, leaving 7 bases unmatched. CDR3 length: 14 amino acids. CDR3 sequence: CASSDQGARQPQHF. In DNA, the CDR3 is TGTGCCAGCAGCGACCAGGGGGCTCGACAGCCCCAGCATTTT.